The 17 T cell receptor beta chains in this list originate from one sample, sequenced in a study of cytomegalovirus exposure and HLA in healthy donors (dated by TCRdb to 2015 to 2018). The library was produced with the immunoSEQ multiplex PCR assay. The multiplex PCR relied on a mix of 60 forward primers for TCR Vbeta segments and 13 reverse primers for TCR Jbeta segments. TCRdb mirrors the immuneACCESS table, restricted to in-frame sequences. Some clones are absent from its copies; in checked studies, under half trace to an unresolved V gene, and the reason for the others is unknown. A total of 60,000 to 85,000 clones appear in this sample, 78% of them only once. The top ten constitute 1.6% of the sample. The material sequenced was PBMCs. These TCRs come from a man between 35 and 55 years old in good health and CMV-seronegative.

The V gene is TRBV4-2, the J gene TRBJ1-3; 8 bases line up with TRBD1. There are 19 residues in the CDR3. V lost 4 bases to trimming and J lost 1 base; unmatched junction nucleotides: 15. Germline V gives CDR1 LGHNA, CDR2 YNFKEQ. The DNA for the CDR3 is TGTGCCAGCAGCCGAAAGCGAACCGAAGACAGGGGATCTGGAAACACCATATATTTT. Protein sequence: CASSRKRTEDRGSGNTIYF.

This chain joins TRBV6-1 and TRBJ2-6, with D possibly being TRBD1 (5 bases). Germline CDR1 and CDR2: MNHNS and SASEGT. V lost 2 bases to trimming and J lost 2 bases, with 13 bases between them. This CDR3 has 17 residues. CDR3 residues: CASSELLRVAGANVLTF. The DNA for the CDR3 is TGTGCCAGCAGTGAACTACTCAGGGTTGCTGGGGCCAACGTCCTGACTTTC.

This chain joins TRBV10-3 and TRBJ2-7, with D possibly being TRBD2 (6 bases). Germline V CDR1 and CDR2: ENHRY, SYGVKD. Trimming removed 2 bases from V and 0 bases from J, with 11 bases in between. The CDR3 sequence is 15 residues long. DNA for the CDR3: TGTGCCATCAGTGAGAGGGGAGGATTCTCCTACGAGCAGTACTTC. Its protein is CAISERGGFSYEQYF.

The chain combines TRBV2 with TRBJ1-2; 8 nucleotides match TRBD1. Germline V gene data show CDR1 as SNHLY and CDR2 as FYNNEI. V shed 2 bases and J 4 bases; nucleotides not matched to a gene: 6. The CDR3 covers 15 residues. The CDR3 DNA follows: TGTGCCAGCAGTGAAAAAACAGGGGGGGTCTATGGCTACACCTTC. Encoded protein: CASSEKTGGVYGYTF.

The rearrangement links TRBV7-2 to TRBJ2-5; D may be TRBD2 (5 bases). This CDR3 spans 14 amino acids. Per the germline V gene, CDR1 is SGHTA and CDR2 is FQGNSA. V shed 2 bases and J shed 2 bases, with 9 bases lying between them. This CDR3 reads CASSLTQRQETQYF. DNA for the CDR3: TGTGCCAGCAGCTTAACCCAGCGGCAAGAGACCCAGTACTTC. Full variable domain (rest looked up from reference TRBV7-2 and TRBJ2-5): GAGVSQSPSNKVTEKGKDVELRCDPISGHTALYWYRQSLGQGLEFLIYFQGNSAPDKSGLPSDRFSAERTGGSVSTLTIQRTQQEDSAVYLCASSLTQRQETQYFGPGTRLLVL.

The chain links TRBV29-1 to TRBJ2-1; 13 bases map to TRBD2. Germline-derived CDR1 and CDR2 are SQVTM and ANQGSEA. V trimming: 7 bases; J trimming: 7 bases; junction bases outside the gene matches: 13. The CDR3 sequence is 16 residues long. The chain's CDR3 is CSASAGLAGEGNEQFF. The DNA of the CDR3 is TGCAGCGCCTCGGCCGGACTAGCGGGAGAGGGGAATGAGCAGTTCTTC.

The J gene is TRBJ1-5, the V gene TRBV6-5; a weak D match, TRBD1 (6 bases). This CDR3 is built from 15 residues. Germline V gene data show CDR1 as MNHEY and CDR2 as SVGAGI. V gave up 5 bases and J gave up 2 bases, with 13 bases separating them. The CDR3 sequence: CASSRAGVGNQPQHF. The CDR3 nucleotides read TGTGCCAGCAGTAGAGCAGGGGTCGGCAATCAGCCCCAGCATTTT.

This clone is a singleton in its sample. V and J are TRBV28 and TRBJ1-3, with 9 bases fitting TRBD1. The CDR3 is 17 residues long. Germline V gene data show CDR1 as MDHEN and CDR2 as SYDVKM. The ends lost 4 bases at V and 2 bases at J; junction bases unmatched: 9. CDR3 loop: CASSSRDRVWAGNTIYF. The CDR3 DNA reads TGTGCCAGCAGTTCCCGGGACAGGGTTTGGGCTGGAAACACCATATATTTT.

The J gene is TRBJ2-2, the V gene TRBV11-3; 8 bases agree with TRBD1. Per germline, CDR1 SGHNT and CDR2 YENEEA. The CDR3 totals 18 residues. With V trimmed by 5 bases and J by 3 bases, 14 bases remained unmatched. Here the CDR3 DNA reads TGTGCCAGCAGCCCGGACAGGGTCGCTAATCGGGACACCGGGGAGCTGTTTTTT. It codes for CASSPDRVANRDTGELFF.

The rearrangement links TRBV7-2 to TRBJ1-1; D ambiguous. Germline CDR1 SGHTA, CDR2 FQGNSA. V dropped 5 bases and J dropped 8 bases, with 15 bases sitting between them. CDR3 length equals 13 residues. CDR3 sequence: CASSPVGGLEAFF. In nucleotides, the CDR3 is TGTGCCAGCAGCCCCGTCGGAGGTTTGGAAGCTTTCTTT.

This chain uses TRBV7-9 with TRBJ2-3; 8 bases are shared with TRBD1. This CDR3 contains 13 residues. Germline V gene lookup returns CDR1 SEHNR and CDR2 FQNEAQ (reference sequence). V shed 5 bases, J shed 3 bases, and the junction held 1 base outside the gene matches. The CDR3 nucleotides read TGTGCCAGCAGCGGGGACAGGACAGATACGCAGTATTTT. This translates into CASSGDRTDTQYF.

This clone was recorded only once. The chain has TRBV19 and TRBJ1-4; perhaps TRBD1 as D (5 bases). Deletions cut 5 bases from V and 8 bases from J, with 15 bases between. Germline loops: CDR1 LNHDA, CDR2 SQIVND (reference sequence). This CDR3 comprises 14 residues. CDR3 nucleotides: TGTGCCAGTAGTGTCCAGGGCACACGCGAAAAACTGTTTTTT. Translation: CASSVQGTREKLFF.

The chain has TRBV11-3 and TRBJ2-1; 9 nucleotides line up with TRBD2. The junction had 8 bases not matched to a gene; V was cut back by 4 bases and J by 4 bases. This CDR3 is built from 16 residues. Germline CDR1 and CDR2: SGHNT and YENEEA. The CDR3 bases are TGTGCCAGCAGCTCCCAAGCGGGAGGCGTATACAATGAGCAGTTCTTC. Translation: CASSSQAGGVYNEQFF.

V is TRBV28 and J is TRBJ2-7; the D gene is possibly TRBD2 (5 bases). Deletions cut 2 bases from V and 9 bases from J, with 20 bases between. This CDR3 comprises 15 residues. Germline V gene sequence: CDR1 MDHEN, CDR2 SYDVKM. Here the CDR3 reads CASSLRSRGAMVQYF. The DNA of the CDR3 is TGTGCCAGCAGTTTAAGGTCCCGGGGAGCGATGGTGCAGTACTTC.

J is TRBJ2-1 and V is TRBV5-1; a possible D gene is TRBD1 (6 bases). Germline-derived CDR1 and CDR2 are SGHRS and YFSETQ. V gave up 4 bases and J gave up 8 bases, with 13 bases separating them. The CDR3 loop spans 13 amino acids. The CDR3 sequence: CASSLQGVDEQFF. DNA of the CDR3: TGCGCCAGCAGCCTACAGGGAGTTGATGAGCAGTTCTTC.

This chain connects TRBV30 to TRBJ2-4; perhaps TRBD2 as D (6 bases). The V end lost 5 bases, the J end lost 1 base, and 9 bases lay between the germline ends. The CDR3 totals 13 residues. CDR1 and CDR2 (germline): GTSNPN, SVGIG (reference sequence). The CDR3 DNA reads TGTGCCTGGCGCGGGACCGCCAAAAACATTCAGTACTTC. Residues: CAWRGTAKNIQYF.

The CDR3 sequence is CASSRDNTDTQYF. CDR3 DNA sequence: TGCGCCAGCAGCCGGGACAACACAGATACGCAGTATTTT. The chain carries TRBV5-1 and TRBJ2-3, with a weak D call TRBD1 (6 bases). V was trimmed by 4 bases and J by 2 bases, leaving 8 bases between them. The CDR3 runs 13 residues. Germline loops: CDR1 SGHRS, CDR2 YFSETQ.